The present entry profiles one T cell receptor (beta chain) with its context. Measured with immunoSEQ multiplex PCR; TCRdb has only the in-frame clones, and not every one. Of some 45,000 clones in the sample, more than 75% were seen once. The data were taken from a study of OX40 agonist ivuxolimab in advanced cancers. Systemic immunosuppression or autoimmune disease history was grounds to exclude patients. V lost 7 bases and J 3 bases, leaving 10 bases between the germline ends. The germline V gene encodes CDR1 SNHLY and CDR2 FYNNEI. There are 13 residues in the CDR3. The source of this sequence is an adult with an advanced solid tumor such as melanoma, head and neck, liver or kidney cancer. The sample here was CD4+ or CD8+ T cells sorted from blood, taken in a trial of the OX40 agonist ivuxolimab. The rearrangement uses TRBV2 and TRBJ1-5; D not certain. The CDR3 nucleotides are TGTGCCAGCACTCCAGGTACCAATCAGCCCCAGCATTTT. Its translation: CASTPGTNQPQHF.